The present TCR beta chain was sequenced within a study of cytomegalovirus exposure and HLA in healthy donors (dated by TCRdb to about 2017). Concerning the study at large: According to a later analysis, one platform produced both the roughly 120 validation repertoires and the 666 repertoires of the first cohort. The study was designed to test whether signatures of past pathogen exposure could be identified by cataloging public T cell receptors. Besides the first cohort of 666 subjects, a separate validation cohort made up of 120 different subjects was used. To predict cytomegalovirus infection status, the study combined high-throughput TCR immunosequencing, statistical association of individual TCRs with disease status, and machine learning.

Details on this clone: Its antigen remains undetermined. Within one base of it there is no much larger clone, and no base qualities were kept.

Overall study outcomes, separate from this receptor: Of the cluster scores, approximately 95% were above 0 in a later analysis, which found that TCRs clustered in the first cohort also tended to co-occur in the 95 to 150 validation repertoires. The authors suggested that the approach could potentially be generalized to other disease states and immunological phenotypes. All 120 or so repertoires were used to score co-occurrence in the validation cohort in a later analysis, because that analysis had no HLA typing for the cohort. In vitro tests confirmed that three of the cytomegalovirus-associated TCR beta chains recognize cytomegalovirus antigens. Most TCR sequences were observed very rarely across donors, whereas some public TCRs were present in many individuals. The classifier was reported to diagnose cytomegalovirus status with high specificity and sensitivity in both the original cohort and the validation cohort. A total of some 180 TCR beta chains were listed by the study as associated with cytomegalovirus.

Trimming leaves V shorter by 5 bases and J shorter by 3 bases, with the junction holding 6 bases beyond the gene matches. From the germline V gene, CDR1 is MDHEN and CDR2 is SYDVKM. From its cysteine to its phenylalanine, the CDR3 spans 15 amino acids. Solely the CDR3 DNA is kept, with 45 bases framed from the first base. Donors formed part of the validation cohort, which comprised 120 or so subjects and was distinct from the first cohort of some 700 subjects. Preparation of the library involved the immunoSEQ multiplex PCR assay. On the authors' methods: To diagnose cytomegalovirus status from the catalog of TCR beta chain sequences, a statistical classification framework was built. As stored in TCRdb, this immuneACCESS dataset retains in-frame rearrangements with V and J assigned. A fraction of the clones does not appear; measured against another copy, unresolved V genes explain less than half of the discrepancy, and the remainder lacks a known reason. V, J and clone size are taken as reported in that table, and D and trimming were inferred from the DNA itself. The sample table holds tens of thousands of clones, of which around 93% were seen once. Of the sample, around 1.1% is held by the ten largest clones.

This chain is built from TRBV28 and TRBJ2-7; the central 11 bases match TRBD2. The sequence was obtained from a woman in her twenties or thirties in good health and CMV-seropositive. The sequenced sample consisted of PBMCs. The DNA sequence is given as TGTGCCAGCAGTGTTACTAGCGGGAGTAACTACGAGCAGTACTTC. This yields the protein CASSVTSGSNYEQYF.